The TCR beta chain described here comes from a study of shared clonotypes between healthy human individuals. Study-level background: The study used three CD4 naive, three CD4 memory, two CD8 naive and one CD8 memory plate per donor.

About this clone: Its antigen is still unknown.

Every donor was a Caucasian adult from Nashville, Tennessee. Researchers reported that CD8 memory united CD45RO+ cells with CCR7-negative CD45RA+ TemRA cells. Study-wide findings and caveats: Limited genetic and exposure-history diversity came from having few donors.

Measured with immunoSEQ multiplex PCR; TCRdb has only the in-frame clones, and not every one. The table has about 690,000 clones, 80% to 95% seen once. The receptor was isolated from a man between 18 and 35 years old in good health. Some clones in this sample may be carry-over from other donors' samples. Sequencing was done on a sample of memory CD8+ T cells from PBMCs. As for subset: CD45RO+ cells pooled with CCR7-negative TemRA cells.

Here the CDR3 DNA reads TGCGCCAGCAGTGCAGGGGCGGAGACCCAGTACTTC. It encodes CASSAGAETQYF. V is TRBV10-2 and J is TRBJ2-5, with a possible D match to TRBD1 (6 bases). Looked up from germline, CDR1 is WSHSY and CDR2 is SAAADI. CDR3 size: 12 residues. V lost 4 bases to trimming and J lost 5 bases, with 8 bases between them.